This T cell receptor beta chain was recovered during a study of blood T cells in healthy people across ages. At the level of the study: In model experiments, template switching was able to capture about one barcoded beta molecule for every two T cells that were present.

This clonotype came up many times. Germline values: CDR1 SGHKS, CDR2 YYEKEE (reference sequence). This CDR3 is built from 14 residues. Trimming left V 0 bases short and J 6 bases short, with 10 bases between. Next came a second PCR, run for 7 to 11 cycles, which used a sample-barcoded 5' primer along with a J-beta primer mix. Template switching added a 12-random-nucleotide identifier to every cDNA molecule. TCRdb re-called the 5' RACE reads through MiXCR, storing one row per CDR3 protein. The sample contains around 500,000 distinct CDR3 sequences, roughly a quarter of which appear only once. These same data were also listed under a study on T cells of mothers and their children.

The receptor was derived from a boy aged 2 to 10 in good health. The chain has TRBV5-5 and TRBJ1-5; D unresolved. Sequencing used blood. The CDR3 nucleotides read TGTGCCAGCAGCTTGGCCATGGGAGGTCAGCCCCAGCATTTT. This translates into CASSLAMGGQPQHF. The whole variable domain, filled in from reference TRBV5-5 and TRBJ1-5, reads DAGVTQSPTHLIKTRGQQVTLRCSPISGHKSVSWYQQVLGQGPQFIFQYYEKEERGRGNFPDRFSARQFPNYSSELNVNALLLGDSALYLCASSLAMGGQPQHFGDGTRLSIL.